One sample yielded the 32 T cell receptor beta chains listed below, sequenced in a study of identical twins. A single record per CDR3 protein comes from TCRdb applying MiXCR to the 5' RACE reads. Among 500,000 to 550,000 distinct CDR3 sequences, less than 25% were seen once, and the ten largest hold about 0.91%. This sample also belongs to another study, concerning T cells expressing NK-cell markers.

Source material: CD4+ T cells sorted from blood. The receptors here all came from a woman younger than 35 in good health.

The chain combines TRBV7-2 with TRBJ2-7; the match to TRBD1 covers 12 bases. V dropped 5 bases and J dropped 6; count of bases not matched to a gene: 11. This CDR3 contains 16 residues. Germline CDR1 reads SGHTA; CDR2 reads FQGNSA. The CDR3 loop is CASSVDAGTGGREQYF. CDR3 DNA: TGTGCCAGCAGCGTCGATGCCGGGACAGGGGGCCGCGAGCAGTACTTC.

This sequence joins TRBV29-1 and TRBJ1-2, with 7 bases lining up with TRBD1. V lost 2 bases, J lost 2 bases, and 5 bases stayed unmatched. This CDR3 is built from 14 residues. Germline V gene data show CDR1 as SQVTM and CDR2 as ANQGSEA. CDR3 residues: CSVERLGGNYGYTF. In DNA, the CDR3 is TGCAGCGTTGAAAGGTTAGGGGGCAACTATGGCTACACCTTC.

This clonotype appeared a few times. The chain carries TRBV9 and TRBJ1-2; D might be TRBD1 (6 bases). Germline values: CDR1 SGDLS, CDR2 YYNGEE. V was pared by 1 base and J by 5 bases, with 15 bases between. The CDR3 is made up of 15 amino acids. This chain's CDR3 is CASSVTTDGTYGYTF. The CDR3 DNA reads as TGTGCCAGCAGCGTAACTACGGACGGGACATATGGCTACACCTTC.

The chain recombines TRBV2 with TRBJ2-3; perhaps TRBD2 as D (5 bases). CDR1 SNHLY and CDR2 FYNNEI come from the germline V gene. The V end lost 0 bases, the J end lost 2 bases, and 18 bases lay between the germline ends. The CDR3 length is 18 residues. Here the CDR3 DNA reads TGTGCCAGCAGTGAAGCGCTTCTCGTAGCGCGAATCACAGATACGCAGTATTTT. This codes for CASSEALLVARITDTQYF.

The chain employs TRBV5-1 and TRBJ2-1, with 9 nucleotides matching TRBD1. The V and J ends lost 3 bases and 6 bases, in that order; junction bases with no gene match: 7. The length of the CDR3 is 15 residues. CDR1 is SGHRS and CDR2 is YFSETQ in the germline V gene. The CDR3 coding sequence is TGCGCCAGCAGCTACAGGACAGGGGCTCTCAATGAGCAGTTCTTC. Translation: CASSYRTGALNEQFF.

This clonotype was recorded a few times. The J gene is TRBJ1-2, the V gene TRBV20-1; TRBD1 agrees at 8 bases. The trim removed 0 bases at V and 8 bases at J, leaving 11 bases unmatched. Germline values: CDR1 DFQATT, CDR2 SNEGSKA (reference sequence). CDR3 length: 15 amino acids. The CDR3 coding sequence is TGCAGTGCTAGAGATCTTGAGACAGGGGTGAGGGGCTACACCTTC. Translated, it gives CSARDLETGVRGYTF.

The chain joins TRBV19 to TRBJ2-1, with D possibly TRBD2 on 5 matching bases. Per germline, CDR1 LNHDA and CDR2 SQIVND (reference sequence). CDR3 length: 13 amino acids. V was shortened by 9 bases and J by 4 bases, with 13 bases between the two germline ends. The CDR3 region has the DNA TGTGCCAGCGCCTCTAGGAGGTACAATGAGCAGTTCTTC. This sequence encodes CASASRRYNEQFF.

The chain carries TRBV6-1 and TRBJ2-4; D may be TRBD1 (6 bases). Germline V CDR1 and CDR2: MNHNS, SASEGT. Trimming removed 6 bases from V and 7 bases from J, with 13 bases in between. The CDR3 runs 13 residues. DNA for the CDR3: TGTGCCAGCAGGGCCGGGGACAAGAACATTCAGTACTTC. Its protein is CASRAGDKNIQYF.

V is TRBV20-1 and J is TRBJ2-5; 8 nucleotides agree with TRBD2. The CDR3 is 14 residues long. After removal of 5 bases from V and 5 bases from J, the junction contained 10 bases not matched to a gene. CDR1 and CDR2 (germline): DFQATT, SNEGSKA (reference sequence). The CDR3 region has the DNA TGCAGTGCTGTCAGGCTAGCGGGTAGCGAGACCCAGTACTTC. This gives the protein CSAVRLAGSETQYF.

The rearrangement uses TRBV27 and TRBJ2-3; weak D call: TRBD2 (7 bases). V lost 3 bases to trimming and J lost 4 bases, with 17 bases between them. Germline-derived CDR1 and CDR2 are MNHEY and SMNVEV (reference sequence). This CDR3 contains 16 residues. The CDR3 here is CASSFYNRGGPDTQYF. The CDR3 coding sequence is TGTGCCAGCAGTTTCTACAATAGGGGGGGCCCAGATACGCAGTATTTT.

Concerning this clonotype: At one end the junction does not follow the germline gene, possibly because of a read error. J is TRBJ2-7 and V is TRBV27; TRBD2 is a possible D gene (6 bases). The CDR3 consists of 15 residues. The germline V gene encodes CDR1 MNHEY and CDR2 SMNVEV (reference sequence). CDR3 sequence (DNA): TGTGCCAGCGGTCTCTTCTACCGGGACTCCCACGAGCAGTACTTC. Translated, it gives CASGLFYRDSHEQYF.

The CDR3 DNA is TGCGCCAGCAGCTTGGGACGGAACACCTACGAGCAGTACTTC. Translation: CASSLGRNTYEQYF. The chain has TRBV5-1 and TRBJ2-7; D gene ambiguous. This CDR3 is 14 amino acids long. V lost 0 bases to trimming and J lost 2 bases, with 9 bases between them. Germline CDR1 and CDR2: SGHRS and YFSETQ.

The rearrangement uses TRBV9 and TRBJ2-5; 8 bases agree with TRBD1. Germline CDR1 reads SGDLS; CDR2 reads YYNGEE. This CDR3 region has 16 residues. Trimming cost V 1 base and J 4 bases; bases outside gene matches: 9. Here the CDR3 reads CASSVSQGATGETQYF. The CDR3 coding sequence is TGTGCCAGCAGCGTATCCCAGGGGGCGACCGGAGAGACCCAGTACTTC.

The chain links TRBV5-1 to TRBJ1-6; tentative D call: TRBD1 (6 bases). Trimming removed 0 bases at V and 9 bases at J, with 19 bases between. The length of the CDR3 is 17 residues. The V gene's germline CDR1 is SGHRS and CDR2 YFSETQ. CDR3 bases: TGCGCCAGCAGCTTGGAGGCGGGGGCGCGTCCGGTTTCACCCCTCCACTTT. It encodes CASSLEAGARPVSPLHF.

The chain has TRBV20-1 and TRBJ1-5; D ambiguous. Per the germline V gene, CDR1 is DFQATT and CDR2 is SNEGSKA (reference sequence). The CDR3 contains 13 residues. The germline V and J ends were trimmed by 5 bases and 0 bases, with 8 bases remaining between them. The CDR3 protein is CSAARGSNQPQHF. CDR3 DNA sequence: TGCAGTGCTGCCCGGGGTAGCAATCAGCCCCAGCATTTT.

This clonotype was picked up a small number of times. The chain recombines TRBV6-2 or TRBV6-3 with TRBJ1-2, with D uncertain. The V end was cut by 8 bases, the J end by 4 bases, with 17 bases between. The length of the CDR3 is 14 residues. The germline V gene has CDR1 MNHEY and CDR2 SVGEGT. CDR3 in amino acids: CASRPDGAIYGYTF. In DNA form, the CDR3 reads TGTGCCAGCCGACCCGACGGTGCTATCTATGGCTACACCTTC.

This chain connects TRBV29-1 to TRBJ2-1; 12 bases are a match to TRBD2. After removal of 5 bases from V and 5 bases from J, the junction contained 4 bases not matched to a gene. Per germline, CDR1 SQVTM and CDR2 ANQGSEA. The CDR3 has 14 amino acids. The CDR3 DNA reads TGCAGCGTTCTGACTAGCGGGGGAAACAATGAGCAGTTCTTC. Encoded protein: CSVLTSGGNNEQFF.

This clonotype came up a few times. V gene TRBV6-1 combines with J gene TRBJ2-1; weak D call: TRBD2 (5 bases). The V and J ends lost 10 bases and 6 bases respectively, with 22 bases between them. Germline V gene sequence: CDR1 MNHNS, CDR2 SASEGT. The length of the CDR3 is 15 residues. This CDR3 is CATRRGSATINEQFF. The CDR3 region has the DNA TGTGCCACCCGCCGTGGGAGCGCCACAATCAATGAGCAGTTCTTC.

Here the CDR3 reads CASSPRRGSTDTQYF. In nucleotides, the CDR3 is TGCGCCAGCAGCCCCCGGCGGGGGTCTACAGATACGCAGTATTTT. V usage is TRBV5-1 and J usage is TRBJ2-3, with 7 bases that match TRBD2. Germline trimming cut 4 bases from V and 3 bases from J; bases unmatched to any gene: 8. This CDR3 spans 15 amino acids. Germline-derived CDR1 and CDR2 are SGHRS and YFSETQ.

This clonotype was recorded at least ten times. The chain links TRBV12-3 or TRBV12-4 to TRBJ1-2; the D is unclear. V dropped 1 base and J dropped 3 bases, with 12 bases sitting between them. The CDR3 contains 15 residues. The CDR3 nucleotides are TGTGCCAGCAGTTTAGATACTTTGGGTGACTATGGCTACACCTTC. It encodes CASSLDTLGDYGYTF.

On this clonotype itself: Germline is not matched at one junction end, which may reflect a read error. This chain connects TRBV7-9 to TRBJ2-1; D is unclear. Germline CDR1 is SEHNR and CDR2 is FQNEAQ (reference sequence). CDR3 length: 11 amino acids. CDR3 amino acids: CASSLELEQFF. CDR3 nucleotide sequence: TGTGCCAGCAGCTTAGAACTTGAGCAGTTTTTC.

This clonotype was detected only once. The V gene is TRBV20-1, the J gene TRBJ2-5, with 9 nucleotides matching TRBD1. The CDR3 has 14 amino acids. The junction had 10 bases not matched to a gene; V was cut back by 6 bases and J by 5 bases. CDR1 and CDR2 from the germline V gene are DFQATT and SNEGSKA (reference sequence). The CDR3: CSAGGQGRWETQYF. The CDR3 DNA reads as TGCAGTGCGGGGGGACAGGGACGGTGGGAGACCCAGTACTTC.

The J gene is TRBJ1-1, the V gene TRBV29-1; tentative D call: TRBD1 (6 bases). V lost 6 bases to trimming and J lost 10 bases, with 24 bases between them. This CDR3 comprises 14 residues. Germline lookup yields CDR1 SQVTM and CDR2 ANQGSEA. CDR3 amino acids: CSVDPDSRIGLAFF. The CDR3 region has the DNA TGCAGCGTCGATCCGGACAGTAGAATCGGACTAGCTTTCTTT.

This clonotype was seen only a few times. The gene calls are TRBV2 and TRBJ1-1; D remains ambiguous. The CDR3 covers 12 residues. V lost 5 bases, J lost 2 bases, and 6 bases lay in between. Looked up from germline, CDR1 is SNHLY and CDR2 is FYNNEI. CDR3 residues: CASSKYNTEAFF. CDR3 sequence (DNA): TGTGCCAGCAGTAAATATAACACTGAAGCTTTCTTT.

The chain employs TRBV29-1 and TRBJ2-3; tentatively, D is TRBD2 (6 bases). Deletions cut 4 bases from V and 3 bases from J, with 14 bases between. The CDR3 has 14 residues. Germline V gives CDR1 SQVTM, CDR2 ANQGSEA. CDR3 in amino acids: CSVAGEQVTDTQYF. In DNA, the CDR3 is TGCAGCGTTGCGGGGGAACAGGTGACAGATACGCAGTATTTT.

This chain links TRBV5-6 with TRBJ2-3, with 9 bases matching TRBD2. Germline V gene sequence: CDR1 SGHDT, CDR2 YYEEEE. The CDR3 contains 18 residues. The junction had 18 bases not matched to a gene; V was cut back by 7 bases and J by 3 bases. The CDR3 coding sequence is TGTGCCAGCGGCTCCGTCCACGATAGCGGGAGTGGGACAGATACGCAGTATTTT. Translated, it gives CASGSVHDSGSGTDTQYF.

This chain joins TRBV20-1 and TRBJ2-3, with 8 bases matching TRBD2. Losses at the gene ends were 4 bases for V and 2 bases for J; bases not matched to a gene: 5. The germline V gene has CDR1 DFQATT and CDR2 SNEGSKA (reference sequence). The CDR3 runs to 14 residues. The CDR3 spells CSATGLGTTDTQYF. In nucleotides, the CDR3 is TGCAGTGCTACGGGACTAGGAACCACAGATACGCAGTATTTT.

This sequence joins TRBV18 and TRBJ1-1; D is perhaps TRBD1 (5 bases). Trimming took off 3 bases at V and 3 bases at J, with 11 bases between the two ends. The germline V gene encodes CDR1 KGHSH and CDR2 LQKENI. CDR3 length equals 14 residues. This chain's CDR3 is CASSPLLGDTEAFF. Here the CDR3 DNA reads TGTGCCAGCTCACCTCTTTTAGGGGACACTGAAGCTTTCTTT.

DNA for the CDR3: TGTGCCAGCAGTTCTAGCGGGACGAGCACCGGGGAGCTGTTTTTT. Translated, it gives CASSSSGTSTGELFF. J is TRBJ2-2 and V is TRBV27; 9 nucleotides agree with TRBD2. V dropped 4 bases and J dropped 4; count of bases not matched to a gene: 4. The CDR3 contains 15 residues. Germline V gives CDR1 MNHEY, CDR2 SMNVEV (reference sequence).

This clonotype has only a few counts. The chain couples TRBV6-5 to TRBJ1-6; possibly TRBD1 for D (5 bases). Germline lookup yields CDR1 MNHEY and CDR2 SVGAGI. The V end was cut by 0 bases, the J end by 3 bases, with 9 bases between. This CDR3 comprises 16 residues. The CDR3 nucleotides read TGTGCCAGCAGTTACTCGCCAGGACACTATAATTCACCCCTCCACTTT. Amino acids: CASSYSPGHYNSPLHF.

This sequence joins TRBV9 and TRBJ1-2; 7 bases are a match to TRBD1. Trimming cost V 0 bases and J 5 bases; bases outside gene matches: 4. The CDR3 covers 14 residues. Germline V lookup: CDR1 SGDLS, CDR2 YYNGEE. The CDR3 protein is CASSVEKQGYGYTF. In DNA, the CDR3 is TGTGCCAGCAGCGTAGAGAAACAGGGGTATGGCTACACCTTC.

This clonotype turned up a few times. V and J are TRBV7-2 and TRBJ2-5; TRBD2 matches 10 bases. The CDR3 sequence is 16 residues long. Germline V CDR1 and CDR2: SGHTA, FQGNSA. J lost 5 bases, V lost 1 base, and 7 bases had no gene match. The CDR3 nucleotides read TGTGCCAGCAGCTTAGGGGTTAGCGGGAGGACGGAGACCCAGTACTTC. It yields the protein CASSLGVSGRTETQYF. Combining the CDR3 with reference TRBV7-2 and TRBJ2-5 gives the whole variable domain GAGVSQSPSNKVTEKGKDVELRCDPISGHTALYWYRQSLGQGLEFLIYFQGNSAPDKSGLPSDRFSAERTGGSVSTLTIQRTQQEDSAVYLCASSLGVSGRTETQYFGPGTRLLVL.